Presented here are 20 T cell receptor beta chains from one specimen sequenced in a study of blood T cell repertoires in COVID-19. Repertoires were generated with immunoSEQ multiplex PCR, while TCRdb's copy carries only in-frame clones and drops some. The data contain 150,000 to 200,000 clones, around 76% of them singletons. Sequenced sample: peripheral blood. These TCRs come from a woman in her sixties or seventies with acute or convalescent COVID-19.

CDR3 bases: TGCGCCAGCAGCCAAGTCGGTATCTCTGGAAACACCATATATTTT. It is translated as CASSQVGISGNTIYF. J is TRBJ1-3 and V is TRBV4-3, with D hard to call. Deletions cut 1 base from V and 0 bases from J, with 7 bases between. CDR3 length: 15 amino acids. In germline, CDR1 is LGHNA, CDR2 YSLEER.

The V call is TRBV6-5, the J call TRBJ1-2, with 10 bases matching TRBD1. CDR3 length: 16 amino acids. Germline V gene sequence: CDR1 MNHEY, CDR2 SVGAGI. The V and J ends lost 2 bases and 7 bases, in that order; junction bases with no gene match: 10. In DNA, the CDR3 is TGTGCCAGCAGTTACGACAGGGGGCGCAGTCAAGTTGGCTACACCTTC. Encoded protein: CASSYDRGRSQVGYTF.

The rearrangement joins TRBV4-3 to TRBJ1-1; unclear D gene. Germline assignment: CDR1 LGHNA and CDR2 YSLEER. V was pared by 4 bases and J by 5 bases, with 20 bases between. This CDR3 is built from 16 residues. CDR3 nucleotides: TGCGCCAGCAGCCCGACCGGGGTAGGGCGTGAAACTGAAGCTTTCTTT. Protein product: CASSPTGVGRETEAFF.

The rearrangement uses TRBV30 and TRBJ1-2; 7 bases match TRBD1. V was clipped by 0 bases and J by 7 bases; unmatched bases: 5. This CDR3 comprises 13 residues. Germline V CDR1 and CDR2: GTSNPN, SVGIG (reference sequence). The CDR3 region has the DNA TGTGCCTGGAGTGTACAGGGGTTCGGTGGCTACACCTTC. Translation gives CAWSVQGFGGYTF.

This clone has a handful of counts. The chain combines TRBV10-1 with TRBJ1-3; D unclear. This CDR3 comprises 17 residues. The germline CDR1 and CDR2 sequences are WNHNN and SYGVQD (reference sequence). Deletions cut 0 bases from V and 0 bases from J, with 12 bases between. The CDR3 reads CASSESRSPYSGNTIYF. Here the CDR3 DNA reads TGCGCCAGCAGTGAGTCGAGGTCGCCCTACTCTGGAAACACCATATATTTT.

This CDR3 is CAWSGVEGGEWYEQYF. The CDR3 DNA sequence: TGTGCCTGGAGTGGGGTTGAAGGGGGCGAATGGTACGAGCAGTACTTC. The gene calls are TRBV30 and TRBJ2-7; TRBD1 aligns across 7 bases. The CDR3 extends over 16 amino acids. Trimming at V came to 1 base and at J to 4 bases, leaving 13 bases not matched to a gene. CDR1 GTSNPN and CDR2 SVGIG come from the germline V gene (reference sequence).

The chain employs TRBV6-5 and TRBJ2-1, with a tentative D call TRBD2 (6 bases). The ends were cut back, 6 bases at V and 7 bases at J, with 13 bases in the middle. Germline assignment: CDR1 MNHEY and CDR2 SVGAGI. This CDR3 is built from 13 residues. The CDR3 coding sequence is TGTGCCAGCAGCCTTCGGAGGGAAAATGAGCAGTTCTTC. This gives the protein CASSLRRENEQFF.

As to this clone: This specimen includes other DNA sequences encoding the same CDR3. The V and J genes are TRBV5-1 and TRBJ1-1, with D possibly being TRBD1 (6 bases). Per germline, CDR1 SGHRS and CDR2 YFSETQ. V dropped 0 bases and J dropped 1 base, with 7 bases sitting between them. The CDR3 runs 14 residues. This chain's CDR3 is CASSLGQANTEAFF. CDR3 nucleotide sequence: TGCGCCAGCAGCTTGGGACAGGCGAACACTGAAGCTTTCTTT.

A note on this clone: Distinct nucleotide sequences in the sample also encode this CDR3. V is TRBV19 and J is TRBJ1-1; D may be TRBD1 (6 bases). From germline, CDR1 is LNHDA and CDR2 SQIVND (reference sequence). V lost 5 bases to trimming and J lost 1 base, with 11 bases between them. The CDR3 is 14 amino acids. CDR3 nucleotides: TGTGCCAGTAGTCTTGGACAGCCGAACACTGAAGCTTTCTTT. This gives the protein CASSLGQPNTEAFF.

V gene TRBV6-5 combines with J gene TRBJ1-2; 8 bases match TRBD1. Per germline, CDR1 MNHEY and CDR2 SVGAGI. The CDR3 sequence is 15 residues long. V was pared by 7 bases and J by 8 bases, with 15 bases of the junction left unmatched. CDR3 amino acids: CASIKSGVGQGGYTF. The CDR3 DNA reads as TGTGCCAGCATAAAGTCGGGTGTAGGACAGGGAGGCTACACCTTC.

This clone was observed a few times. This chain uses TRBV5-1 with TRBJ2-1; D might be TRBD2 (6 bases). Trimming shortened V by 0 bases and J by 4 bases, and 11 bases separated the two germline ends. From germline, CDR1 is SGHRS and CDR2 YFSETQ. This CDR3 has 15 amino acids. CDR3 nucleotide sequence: TGCGCCAGCAGCTTGGAGGAGGGCCTTTACAATGAGCAGTTCTTC. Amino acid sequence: CASSLEEGLYNEQFF.

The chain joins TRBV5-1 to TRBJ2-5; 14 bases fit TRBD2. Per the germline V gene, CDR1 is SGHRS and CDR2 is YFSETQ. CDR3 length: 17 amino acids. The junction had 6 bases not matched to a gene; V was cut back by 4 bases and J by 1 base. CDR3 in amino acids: CASSLGLAGGTQETQYF. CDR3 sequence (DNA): TGCGCCAGCAGCCTAGGACTAGCGGGGGGTACCCAAGAGACCCAGTACTTC. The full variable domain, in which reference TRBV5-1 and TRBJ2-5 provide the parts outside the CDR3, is KAGVTQTPRYLIKTRGQQVTLSCSPISGHRSVSWYQQTPGQGLQFLFEYFSETQRNKGNFPGRFSGRQFSNSRSEMNVSTLELGDSALYLCASSLGLAGGTQETQYFGPGTRLLVL.

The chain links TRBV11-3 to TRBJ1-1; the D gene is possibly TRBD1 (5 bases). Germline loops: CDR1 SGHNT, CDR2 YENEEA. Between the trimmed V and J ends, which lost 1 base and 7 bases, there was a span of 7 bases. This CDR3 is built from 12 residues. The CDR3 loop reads CASSLGQSEAFF. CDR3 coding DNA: TGTGCCAGCAGCTTAGGACAGAGTGAAGCTTTCTTT.

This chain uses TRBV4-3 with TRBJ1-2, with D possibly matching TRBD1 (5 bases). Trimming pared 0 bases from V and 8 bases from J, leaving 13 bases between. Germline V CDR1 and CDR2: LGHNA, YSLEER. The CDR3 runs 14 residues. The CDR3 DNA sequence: TGCGCCAGCAGCCAAGATTGGGGGGGTCGCGGCTACACCTTC. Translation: CASSQDWGGRGYTF.

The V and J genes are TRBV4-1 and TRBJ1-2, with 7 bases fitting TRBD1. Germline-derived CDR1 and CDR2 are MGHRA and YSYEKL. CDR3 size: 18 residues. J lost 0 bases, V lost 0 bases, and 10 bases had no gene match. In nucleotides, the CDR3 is TGCGCCAGCAGCCAAGAAGGATGGACCGACAGGGCTAACTATGGCTACACCTTC. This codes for CASSQEGWTDRANYGYTF.

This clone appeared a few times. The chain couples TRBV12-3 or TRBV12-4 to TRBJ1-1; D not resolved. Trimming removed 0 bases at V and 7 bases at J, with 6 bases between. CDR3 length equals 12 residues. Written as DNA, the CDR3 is TGTGCCAGCAGTTTAGCCACAGATGAAGCTTTCTTT. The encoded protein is CASSLATDEAFF.

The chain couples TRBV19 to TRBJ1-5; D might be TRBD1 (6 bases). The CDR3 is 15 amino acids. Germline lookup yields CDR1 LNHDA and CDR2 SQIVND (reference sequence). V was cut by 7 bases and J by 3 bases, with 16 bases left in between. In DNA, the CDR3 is TGTGCCAGTATACCCATGGCAGGGGCCAATCAGCCCCAGCATTTT. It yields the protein CASIPMAGANQPQHF.

The CDR3 coding sequence is TGTGCCTGGAGTGGGGCCCGCTACACCGGGGAGCTGTTTTTT. It codes for CAWSGARYTGELFF. The chain couples TRBV30 to TRBJ2-2; no definite D call. CDR3 size: 14 residues. Germline V lookup: CDR1 GTSNPN, CDR2 SVGIG (reference sequence). The ends were cut back, 1 base at V and 3 bases at J, with 9 bases in the middle.

Written as DNA, the CDR3 is TGTGCCAGCAGCCTGGGAGGGAGCTCCTACAATGAGCAGTTCTTC. It encodes CASSLGGSSYNEQFF. The rearrangement links TRBV5-4 to TRBJ2-1, with TRBD2 matching over 7 bases. This CDR3 spans 15 amino acids. CDR1 is SGHNT, CDR2 YYREEE, per germline (reference sequence). The V and J ends lost 4 bases and 0 bases, in that order; junction bases with no gene match: 4.

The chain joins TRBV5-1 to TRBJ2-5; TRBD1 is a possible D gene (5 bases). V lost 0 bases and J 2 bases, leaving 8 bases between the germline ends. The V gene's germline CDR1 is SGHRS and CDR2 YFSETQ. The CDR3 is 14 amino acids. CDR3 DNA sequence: TGCGCCAGCAGCTTGGGAAGGGGTCAAGAGACCCAGTACTTC. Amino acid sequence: CASSLGRGQETQYF.